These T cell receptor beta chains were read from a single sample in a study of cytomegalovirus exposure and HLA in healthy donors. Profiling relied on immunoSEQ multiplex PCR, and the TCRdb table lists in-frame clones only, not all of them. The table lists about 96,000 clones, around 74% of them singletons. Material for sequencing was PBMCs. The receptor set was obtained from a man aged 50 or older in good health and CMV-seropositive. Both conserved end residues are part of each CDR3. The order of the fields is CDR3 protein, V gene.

CDR3aa: CASYSPTEGNSPLHF
v_gene: TRBV28

CDR3aa: CASSLAGDRGSTEAFF
v_gene: TRBV5-1

CDR3aa: CAWSPGLAGGRTKNIQYF
v_gene: TRBV30

CDR3aa: CASGRDSNTGELFF
v_gene: TRBV27

CDR3aa: CASSQAGGRGTEAFF
v_gene: TRBV14

CDR3aa: CASSLVSNEQFF
v_gene: TRBV7-2

CDR3aa: CASSPRTSGGEYNEQFF
v_gene: TRBV7-8

CDR3aa: CASNTDLNYGYTF
v_gene: TRBV19

CDR3aa: CASSLAGVDTQYF
v_gene: TRBV5-1

CDR3aa: CASSLTQGAGQPQHF
v_gene: TRBV6-5

CDR3aa: CASSQTGTSGSTDTQYF
v_gene: TRBV4-2

CDR3aa: CASSYSTGASNQPQHF
v_gene: TRBV6-6

CDR3aa: CAWSPTAAYGYPF
v_gene: TRBV30

CDR3aa: CASSLGQGVAYGYTF
v_gene: TRBV6-1

CDR3aa: CASSEGQGRNQPQHF
v_gene: TRBV25-1

CDR3aa: CASSFNRVDTEAFF
v_gene: TRBV5-1

CDR3aa: CASSLLGGASYNEQFF
v_gene: TRBV7-3

CDR3aa: CASSTTGQGGAYNEQFF
v_gene: TRBV9

CDR3aa: CASTEWGVLNNEQFF
v_gene: TRBV13

CDR3aa: CASSPVAGGTQETQYF
v_gene: TRBV11-2

CDR3aa: CASSQQRGLEAFF
v_gene: TRBV6-5

CDR3aa: CASSLKEQGMNTGELFF
v_gene: TRBV4-1

CDR3aa: CASSLVRGTGELFF
v_gene: TRBV7-8

CDR3aa: CASSADTKARHQYF
v_gene: TRBV9

CDR3aa: CASRLFERGGPGANVLTF
v_gene: TRBV12-2

CDR3aa: CASSLSGVGNEQFF
v_gene: TRBV5-4

CDR3aa: CASSQDGLAGETQYF
v_gene: TRBV4-1

CDR3aa: CASSIPGGLFNEQFF
v_gene: TRBV19

CDR3aa: CASSVGNIDSLPLEQYF
v_gene: TRBV9